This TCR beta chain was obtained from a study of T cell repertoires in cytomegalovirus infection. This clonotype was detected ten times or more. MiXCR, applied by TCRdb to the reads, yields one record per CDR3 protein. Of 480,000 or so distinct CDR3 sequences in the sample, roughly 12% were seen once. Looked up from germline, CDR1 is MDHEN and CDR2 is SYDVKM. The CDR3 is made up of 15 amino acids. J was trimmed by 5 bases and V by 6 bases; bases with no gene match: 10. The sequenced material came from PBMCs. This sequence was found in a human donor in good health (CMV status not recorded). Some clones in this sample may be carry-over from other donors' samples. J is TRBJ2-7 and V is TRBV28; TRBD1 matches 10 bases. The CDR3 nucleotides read TGTGCCAGCAGCCCTATTCGGACAGGGGGTAACGAGCAGTACTTC. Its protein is CASSPIRTGGNEQYF.